This T cell receptor (beta chain) was sequenced for a study of control samples from healthy donors and cancer patients. Sequencing was performed with immunoSEQ multiplex PCR; in TCRdb, only in-frame clones are kept and a portion is missing. The sample records around 130,000 clones, about 90% being singletons. Material: PBMCs. The TCR was taken from a man aged 45 to 65 with head and neck cancer.

CDR3 protein: CASSVAGKGQPQHF. The CDR3 bases are TGTGCCAGCAGCGTAGCTGGCAAAGGGCAGCCCCAGCATTTT. This chain connects TRBV9 to TRBJ1-5; D is uncertain. Looked up from germline, CDR1 is SGDLS and CDR2 is YYNGEE. The V end was cut by 0 bases, the J end by 7 bases, with 11 bases between. The CDR3 consists of 14 residues.